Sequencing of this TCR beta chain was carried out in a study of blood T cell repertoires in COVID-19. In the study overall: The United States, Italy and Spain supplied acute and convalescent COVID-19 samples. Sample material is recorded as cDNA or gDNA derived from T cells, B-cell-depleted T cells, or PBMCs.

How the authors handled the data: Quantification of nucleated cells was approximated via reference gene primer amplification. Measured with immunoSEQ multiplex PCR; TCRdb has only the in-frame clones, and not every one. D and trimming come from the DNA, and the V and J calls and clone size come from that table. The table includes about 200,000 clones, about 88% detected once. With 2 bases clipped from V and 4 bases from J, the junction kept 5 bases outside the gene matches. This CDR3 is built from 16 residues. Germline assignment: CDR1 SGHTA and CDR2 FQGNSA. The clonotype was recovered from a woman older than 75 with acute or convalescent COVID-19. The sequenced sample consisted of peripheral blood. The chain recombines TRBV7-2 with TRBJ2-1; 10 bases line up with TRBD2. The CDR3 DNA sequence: TGTGCCAGCAGCTTACAGTGGACTAGCGGATACAATGAGCAGTTCTTC. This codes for CASSLQWTSGYNEQFF.